This T cell receptor beta chain was captured by sequencing in a study of CD8+CD57+ T cells in acquired aplastic anemia. Study-wide context: The sorted CD4+ and CD8+ cells yielded an average roughly 3 ug of DNA. Healthy donor sequencing depth: 9.5 million to 10.8 million CD4+, fewer than 12 million CD8+ reads. Study-wide points: Under 35 was the count of CD8+ CDR3 sequences that patients shared with controls. Patients versus controls showed no significant CD8+ Simpson's diversity difference.

Genomic DNA constituted the template upon which TCR beta VDJ and CDR3 profiling was performed. In TCRdb, the reads were re-called with MiXCR into one record per CDR3 protein. The repertoire holds about 130,000 distinct CDR3 sequences, with about 46% as singletons. This clonotype was counted once. Antigen: not known. The sample consisted of sorted CD4+, CD8+, or CD8+CD57+ T cells (not recorded which) from PBMCs. The receptor's source is a human donor in good health, serving as a control.

For the CDR3, the DNA is TGTGCCAGCAGCCAAGGTACAGGGGCGAACACTGAAGCTTTCTTT. The encoded protein is CASSQGTGANTEAFF. J is TRBJ1-1 and V is TRBV4-2, with TRBD1 identical over 7 bases. Germline CDR1 and CDR2: LGHNA and YNFKEQ. CDR3 length equals 15 residues. V shed 1 base, J shed 1 base, and the junction held 3 bases outside the gene matches.